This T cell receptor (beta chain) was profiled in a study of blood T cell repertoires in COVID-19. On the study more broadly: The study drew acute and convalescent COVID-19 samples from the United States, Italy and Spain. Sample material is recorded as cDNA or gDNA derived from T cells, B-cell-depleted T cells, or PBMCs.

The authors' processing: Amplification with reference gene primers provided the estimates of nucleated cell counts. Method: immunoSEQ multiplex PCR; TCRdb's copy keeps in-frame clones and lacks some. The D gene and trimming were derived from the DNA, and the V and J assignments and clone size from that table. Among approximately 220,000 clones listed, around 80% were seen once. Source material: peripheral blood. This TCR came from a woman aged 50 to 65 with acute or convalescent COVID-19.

The CDR3 region has the DNA TGTGCCAGCAGCTTAAGCCCGGTCGGGAACACCGGGGAGCTGTTTTTT. Protein sequence: CASSLSPVGNTGELFF. V is TRBV7-6 and J is TRBJ2-2, with no clear D. This CDR3 is 16 amino acids long. V shed 2 bases and J shed 1 base, with 11 bases lying between them. Germline CDR1 reads SGHVS; CDR2 reads FNYEAQ.